This is a list of T cell receptor beta chains from one sample in a study of T cells in Graves' hyperthyroidism and ophthalmopathy. TCRdb analysed the multiplex PCR reads with MiXCR anew, one entry per CDR3 protein. The data contain 650,000 to 800,000 distinct CDR3 sequences, roughly 46% of them singletons. Sequencing was performed on peripheral blood or thyroid tissue (not recorded which). The receptors shown here come from an adult man with Graves' disease, either hyperthyroidism or ophthalmopathy (not recorded which). Both conserved end residues are part of each CDR3. Fields, in order: clone size, V gene, D gene, J gene, CDR3 DNA, CDR3 protein. D genes are given only for firm matches. Clone sizes are given selectively: once, few, many, or a class where the clone is expanded.

clone_size: .
v_call: TRBV5-1
d_call: .
j_call: TRBJ1-6
cdr3_nt: TGCGCCAGCAGCTCGGGGGCCGAGGATTCACCCCTCCACTTT
cdr3_aa: CASSSGAEDSPLHF

clone_size: .
v_call: TRBV20-1
d_call: TRBD2
j_call: TRBJ2-7
cdr3_nt: TGCAGTGCTCCTTCGGGAGGGGGCGAGCAGTACTTC
cdr3_aa: CSAPSGGGEQYF

clone_size: many
v_call: TRBV25-1
d_call: .
j_call: TRBJ1-1
cdr3_nt: TGTGCCAGCAGTGAATATGGGGAGGTGAACACTGAAGCTTTCTTT
cdr3_aa: CASSEYGEVNTEAFF

clone_size: .
v_call: TRBV19
d_call: .
j_call: TRBJ1-6
cdr3_nt: TGTGCCAGTAGTGGGGAGTATGGTTCACCCCTCCACTTT
cdr3_aa: CASSGEYGSPLHF

clone_size: .
v_call: TRBV11-2
d_call: .
j_call: TRBJ2-5
cdr3_nt: TGTGCCAGCAGTCCACTCTCTCAGAGGAAAGAGACCCAGTACTTC
cdr3_aa: CASSPLSQRKETQYF

clone_size: .
v_call: TRBV10-3
d_call: TRBD1
j_call: TRBJ1-5
cdr3_nt: TGTGCCATCAGACCGGGACAGTTCAATCAGCCCCAGCATTTT
cdr3_aa: CAIRPGQFNQPQHF

clone_size: few
v_call: TRBV7-9
d_call: TRBD1
j_call: TRBJ1-2
cdr3_nt: TGTGCCAGCAGACCTTCCGGGACAGGGGGTGGCTACACCTTC
cdr3_aa: CASRPSGTGGGYTF

clone_size: .
v_call: TRBV29-1
d_call: .
j_call: TRBJ2-2
cdr3_nt: TGCAGCGTATTGGGACTGGCGAACACCGGGGAGCTGTTTTTT
cdr3_aa: CSVLGLANTGELFF

clone_size: .
v_call: TRBV2
d_call: TRBD1
j_call: TRBJ1-4
cdr3_nt: TGTGCCAGCAGTCCTAGGGACAGGGGAAAACTGTTTTTT
cdr3_aa: CASSPRDRGKLFF

clone_size: .
v_call: TRBV7-2
d_call: .
j_call: TRBJ1-5
cdr3_nt: TGTGCCAGTAAAGGAGAAGTATTAGGATTCCAGCCCCAGCATTTT
cdr3_aa: CASKGEVLGFQPQHF

clone_size: .
v_call: TRBV7-9
d_call: TRBD1
j_call: TRBJ1-1
cdr3_nt: TGTGCCAGCCGGACAGGGCTGGTCACTGAAGCTTTCTTT
cdr3_aa: CASRTGLVTEAFF

clone_size: many
v_call: TRBV7-9
d_call: .
j_call: TRBJ1-5
cdr3_nt: TGTGCCAGCAGCCGGGACGGTAATCAGCCCCAGCATTTT
cdr3_aa: CASSRDGNQPQHF

clone_size: .
v_call: TRBV2
d_call: TRBD1
j_call: TRBJ1-4
cdr3_nt: TGTGCCAGCAGTGATGGGGGACAGGGTTTT
cdr3_aa: CASSDGGQGF

clone_size: .
v_call: TRBV20-1
d_call: .
j_call: TRBJ2-7
cdr3_nt: TGCAGTGCTAGAGATAGAGGGGGACCGAACGAGCAGTACTTC
cdr3_aa: CSARDRGGPNEQYF

clone_size: many
v_call: TRBV2
d_call: .
j_call: TRBJ1-6
cdr3_nt: TGTGCCAGCACCGGGGGGCACTCACCCCTCCACTTT
cdr3_aa: CASTGGHSPLHF

clone_size: .
v_call: TRBV19
d_call: .
j_call: TRBJ2-2
cdr3_nt: TGTGCCAGTAGTATCCCCACGAACACCGGGGAGCTGTTTTTT
cdr3_aa: CASSIPTNTGELFF

clone_size: .
v_call: TRBV12-3/TRBV12-4
d_call: TRBD1
j_call: TRBJ1-1
cdr3_nt: TGTGCCAGCAGCTCTCTACTACGGGGGACAGGAGAAGCTTTCTTT
cdr3_aa: CASSSLLRGTGEAFF

clone_size: many
v_call: TRBV25-1
d_call: .
j_call: TRBJ1-5
cdr3_nt: TGTGCCAGCAGTGGACAGGATATCAATCAGCCCCAGCATTTT
cdr3_aa: CASSGQDINQPQHF

clone_size: .
v_call: TRBV14
d_call: TRBD2
j_call: TRBJ2-7
cdr3_nt: TGTGCCAGCAGCCAAAACGAGCGGGGCGTATACGAGCAGTACTTC
cdr3_aa: CASSQNERGVYEQYF

clone_size: few
v_call: TRBV20-1
d_call: TRBD2
j_call: TRBJ2-7
cdr3_nt: TGCAGTGCTAGACCTAGCGGGAGGGGCTACGAGCAGTACTTC
cdr3_aa: CSARPSGRGYEQYF

clone_size: .
v_call: TRBV6-5
d_call: TRBD2
j_call: TRBJ2-7
cdr3_nt: TGTGCCAGCAGCCCCCGGGGACTAGTGGGACACGAGCAGTACTTC
cdr3_aa: CASSPRGLVGHEQYF

clone_size: .
v_call: TRBV11-2
d_call: .
j_call: TRBJ1-6
cdr3_nt: TGTGCCAGCAGCACCCGGACTGTGAATTCACCCCTCCACTTT
cdr3_aa: CASSTRTVNSPLHF

clone_size: .
v_call: TRBV2
d_call: .
j_call: TRBJ1-5
cdr3_nt: TGTGCCAGCGCCGTAGAGAGCAATCAGCCCCAGCATTTT
cdr3_aa: CASAVESNQPQHF

clone_size: .
v_call: TRBV6-1
d_call: .
j_call: TRBJ2-7
cdr3_nt: TGTGCCAGCAGTAAAACCGGGACACCTTACGAGCAGTACTTC
cdr3_aa: CASSKTGTPYEQYF

clone_size: many
v_call: TRBV7-4
d_call: .
j_call: TRBJ1-1
cdr3_nt: TGTGCCAGCAGCTTATTGGCTAGCAACACTGAAGCTTTCTTT
cdr3_aa: CASSLLASNTEAFF

clone_size: .
v_call: TRBV12-3/TRBV12-4
d_call: .
j_call: TRBJ2-5
cdr3_nt: TGTGCCAGCAGTCCCGTATTCCAAGAGACCCAGTACTTC
cdr3_aa: CASSPVFQETQYF

clone_size: .
v_call: TRBV24-1
d_call: TRBD2
j_call: TRBJ2-7
cdr3_nt: TGTGCCACCAGTAGTACAACGGGACTAGCGGGCTCCTACGAGCAGTACTTC
cdr3_aa: CATSSTTGLAGSYEQYF

clone_size: .
v_call: TRBV15
d_call: .
j_call: TRBJ1-6
cdr3_nt: TGTGCCACCAGCAGAGTGACAGGAGGTTCACCCCTCCACTTT
cdr3_aa: CATSRVTGGSPLHF

clone_size: many
v_call: TRBV7-9
d_call: .
j_call: TRBJ1-1
cdr3_nt: TGTGCCAGCAGCTTAGCGGGCCGTGACACTGAAGCTTTCTTT
cdr3_aa: CASSLAGRDTEAFF

clone_size: .
v_call: TRBV10-1
d_call: .
j_call: TRBJ1-2
cdr3_nt: TGCGCCAGCAGTGTGAGGCAGGGGGGCTACACCTTC
cdr3_aa: CASSVRQGGYTF

clone_size: many
v_call: TRBV7-9
d_call: .
j_call: TRBJ1-1
cdr3_nt: TGTGCCAGCAGCTCGGGTGTGGGGGGGAACACTGAAGCTTTCTTT
cdr3_aa: CASSSGVGGNTEAFF